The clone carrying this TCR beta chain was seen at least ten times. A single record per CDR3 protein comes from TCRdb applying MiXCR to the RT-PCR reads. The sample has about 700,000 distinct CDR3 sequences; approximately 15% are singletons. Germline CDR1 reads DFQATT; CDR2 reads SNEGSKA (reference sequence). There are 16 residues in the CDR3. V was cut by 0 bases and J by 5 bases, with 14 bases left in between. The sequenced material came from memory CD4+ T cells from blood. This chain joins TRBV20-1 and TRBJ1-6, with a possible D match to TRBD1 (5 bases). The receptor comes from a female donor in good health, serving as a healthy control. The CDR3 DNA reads TGCAGTGCTAGAGATCCCGGACATGGAGATAATTCACCCCTCCACTTT. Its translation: CSARDPGHGDNSPLHF.